This T cell receptor (beta chain) stems from a study of CD8 T cells in ankylosing spondylitis. The V end lost 1 base, the J end lost 3 bases, and 6 bases lay between the germline ends. The CDR3 totals 13 residues. CDR1 and CDR2 from the germline V gene are LNHNV and YYDKDF (reference sequence). Each CDR3 protein gets one entry after TCRdb re-called the 5' RACE reads with MiXCR. This table holds under 150,000 distinct CDR3 sequences, around 9% found once. This clonotype was detected many times. The antigen is unknown. The study's findings and limits: Characteristic of ankylosing spondylitis blood, it appeared, was a TCR beta motif comprising about eight highly homologous variants.

Sequenced: blood, either unsorted or a sorted T cell fraction (not recorded which). The chain carries TRBV15 and TRBJ1-1; D not resolved. This clonotype was obtained from a male donor with ankylosing spondylitis or in good health (not recorded which). Here the CDR3 DNA reads TGTGCCACCAGCAGAGCCCCGGACACTGAAGCTTTCTTT. Residues: CATSRAPDTEAFF.